This entry concerns a single TCR beta chain. TCRbeta library construction was performed incorporating unique molecular identifiers. MiXCR was run by TCRdb on the PCR reads, yielding one entry per CDR3 protein. The table lists 420,000 or so distinct CDR3 sequences, about a tenth of them singletons. The data were obtained in a study of T-cell reconstitution after alpha-beta-depleted transplantation in children. In germline, CDR1 is ENHRY, CDR2 SYGVKD. J was trimmed by 9 bases and V by 6 bases; bases with no gene match: 9. The CDR3 runs to 15 residues. The sample in question was PBMCs from the stem cell graft donor, obtained from the stem cell graft. The rearrangement uses TRBV10-3 and TRBJ2-1; TRBD1 matches at 12 bases. The source of this sequence is a human donor who donated a stem cell graft to a child with acute myeloid leukemia. The CDR3 DNA sequence: TGTGCCATCAGAACCGGGACAGGGGGCTCGATTGAGCAGTTCTTC. This encodes CAIRTGTGGSIEQFF.